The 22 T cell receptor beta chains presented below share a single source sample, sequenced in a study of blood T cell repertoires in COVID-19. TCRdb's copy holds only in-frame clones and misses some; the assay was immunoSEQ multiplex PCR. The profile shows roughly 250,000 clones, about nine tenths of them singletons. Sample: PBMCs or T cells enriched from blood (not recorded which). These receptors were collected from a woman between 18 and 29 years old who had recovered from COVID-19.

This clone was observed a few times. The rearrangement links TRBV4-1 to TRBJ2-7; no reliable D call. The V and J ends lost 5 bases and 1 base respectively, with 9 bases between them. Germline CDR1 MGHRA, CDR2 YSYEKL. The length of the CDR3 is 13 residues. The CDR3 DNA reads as TGCGCCAGCAGCTTAACTCGGTCCTACGAGCAGTACTTC. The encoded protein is CASSLTRSYEQYF.

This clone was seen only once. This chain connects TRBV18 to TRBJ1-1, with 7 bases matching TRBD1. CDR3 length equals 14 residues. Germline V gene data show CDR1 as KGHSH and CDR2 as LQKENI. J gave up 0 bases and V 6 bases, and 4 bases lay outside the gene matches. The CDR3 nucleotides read TGTGCCAGCTCGGGACAGTTCATGAACACTGAAGCTTTCTTT. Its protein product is CASSGQFMNTEAFF. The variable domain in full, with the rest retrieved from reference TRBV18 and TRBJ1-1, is NAGVMQNPRHLVRRRGQEARLRCSPMKGHSHVYWYRQLPEEGLKFMVYLQKENIIDESGMPKERFSAEFPKEGPSILRIQQVVRGDSAAYFCASSGQFMNTEAFFGQGTRLTVV.

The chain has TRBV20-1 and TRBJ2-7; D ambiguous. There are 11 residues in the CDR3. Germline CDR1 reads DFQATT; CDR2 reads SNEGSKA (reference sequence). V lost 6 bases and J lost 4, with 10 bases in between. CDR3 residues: CSAYSTYEQYF. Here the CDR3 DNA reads TGCAGTGCCTACTCCACTTACGAGCAGTACTTC.

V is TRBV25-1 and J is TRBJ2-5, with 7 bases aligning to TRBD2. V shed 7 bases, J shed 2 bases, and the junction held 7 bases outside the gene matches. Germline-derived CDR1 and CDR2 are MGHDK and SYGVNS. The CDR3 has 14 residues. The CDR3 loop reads CASNQEGGQETQYF. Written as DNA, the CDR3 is TGTGCCAGCAACCAGGAGGGAGGGCAAGAGACCCAGTACTTC.

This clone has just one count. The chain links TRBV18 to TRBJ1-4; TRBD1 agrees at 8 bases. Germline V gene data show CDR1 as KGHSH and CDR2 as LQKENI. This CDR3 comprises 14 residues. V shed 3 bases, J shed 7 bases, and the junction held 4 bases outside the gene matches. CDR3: CASSPGQESEKLFF. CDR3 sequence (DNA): TGTGCCAGCTCACCGGGACAGGAGAGTGAAAAACTGTTTTTT. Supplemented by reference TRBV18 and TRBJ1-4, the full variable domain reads NAGVMQNPRHLVRRRGQEARLRCSPMKGHSHVYWYRQLPEEGLKFMVYLQKENIIDESGMPKERFSAEFPKEGPSILRIQQVVRGDSAAYFCASSPGQESEKLFFGSGTQLSVL.

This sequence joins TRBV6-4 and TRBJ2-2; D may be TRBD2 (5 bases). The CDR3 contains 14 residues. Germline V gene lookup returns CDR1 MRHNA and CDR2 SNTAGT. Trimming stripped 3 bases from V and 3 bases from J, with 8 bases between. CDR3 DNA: TGTGCCAGCAGTGAGGGAGTCGACACCGGGGAGCTGTTTTTT. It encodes CASSEGVDTGELFF.

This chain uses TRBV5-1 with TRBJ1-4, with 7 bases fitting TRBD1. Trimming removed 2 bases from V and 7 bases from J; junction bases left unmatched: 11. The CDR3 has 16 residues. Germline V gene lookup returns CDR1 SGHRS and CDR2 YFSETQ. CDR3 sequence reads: CASSLRDRAAGEKLFF. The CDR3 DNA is TGCGCCAGCAGCTTACGTGACAGGGCCGCGGGTGAAAAACTGTTTTTT.

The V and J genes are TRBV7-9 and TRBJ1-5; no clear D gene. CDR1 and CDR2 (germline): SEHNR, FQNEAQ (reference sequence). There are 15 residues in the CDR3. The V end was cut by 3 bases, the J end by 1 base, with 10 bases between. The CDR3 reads CASSFGRGSNQPQHF. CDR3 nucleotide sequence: TGTGCCAGCAGCTTTGGGAGAGGGAGCAATCAGCCCCAGCATTTT. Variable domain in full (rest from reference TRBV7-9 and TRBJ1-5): DTGVSQNPRHKITKRGQNVTFRCDPISEHNRLYWYRQTLGQGPEFLTYFQNEAQLEKSRLLSDRFSAERPKGSFSTLEIQRTEQGDSAMYLCASSFGRGSNQPQHFGDGTRLSIL.

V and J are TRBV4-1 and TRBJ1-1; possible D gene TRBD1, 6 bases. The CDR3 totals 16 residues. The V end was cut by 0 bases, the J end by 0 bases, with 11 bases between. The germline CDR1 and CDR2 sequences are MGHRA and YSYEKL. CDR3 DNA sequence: TGCGCCAGCAGCCAAGAGGGGGCAGGGATGAACACTGAAGCTTTCTTT. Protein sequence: CASSQEGAGMNTEAFF.

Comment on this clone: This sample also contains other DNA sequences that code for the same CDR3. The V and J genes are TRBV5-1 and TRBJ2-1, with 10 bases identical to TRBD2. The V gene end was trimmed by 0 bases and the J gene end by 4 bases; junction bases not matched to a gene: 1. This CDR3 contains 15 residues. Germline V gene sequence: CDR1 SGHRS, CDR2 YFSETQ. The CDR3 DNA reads TGCGCCAGCAGCTTGGTAGCGGGGGGTTACAATGAGCAGTTCTTC. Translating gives CASSLVAGGYNEQFF.

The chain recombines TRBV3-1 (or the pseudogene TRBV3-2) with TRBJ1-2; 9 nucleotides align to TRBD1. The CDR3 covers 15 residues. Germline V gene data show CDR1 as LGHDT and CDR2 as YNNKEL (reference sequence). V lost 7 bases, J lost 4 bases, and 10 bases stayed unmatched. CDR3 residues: CASNMLGQGLYGYTF. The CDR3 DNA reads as TGTGCCAGCAATATGCTAGGACAGGGGCTCTATGGCTACACCTTC.

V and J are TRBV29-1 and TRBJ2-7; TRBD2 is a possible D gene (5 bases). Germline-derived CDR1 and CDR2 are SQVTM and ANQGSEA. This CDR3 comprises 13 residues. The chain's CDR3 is CSAGVATTGEQYF. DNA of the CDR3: TGCAGTGCTGGTGTAGCGACGACTGGCGAGCAGTACTTC.

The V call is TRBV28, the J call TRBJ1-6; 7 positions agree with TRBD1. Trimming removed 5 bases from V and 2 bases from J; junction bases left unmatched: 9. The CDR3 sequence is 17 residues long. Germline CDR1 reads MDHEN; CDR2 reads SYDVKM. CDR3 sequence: CASSPDRVYAYNSPLHF. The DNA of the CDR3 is TGTGCCAGCAGTCCTGACAGGGTATACGCCTATAATTCACCCCTCCACTTT. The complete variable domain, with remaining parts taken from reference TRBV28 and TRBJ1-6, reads DVKVTQSSRYLVKRTGEKVFLECVQDMDHENMFWYRQDPGLGLRLIYFSYDVKMKEKGDIPEGYSVSREKKERFSLILESASTNQTSMYLCASSPDRVYAYNSPLHFGNGTRLTVT.

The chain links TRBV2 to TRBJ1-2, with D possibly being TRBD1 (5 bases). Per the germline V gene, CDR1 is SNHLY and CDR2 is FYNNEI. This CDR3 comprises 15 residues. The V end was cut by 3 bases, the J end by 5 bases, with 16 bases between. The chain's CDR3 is CASSDNGGTIYGYTF. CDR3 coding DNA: TGTGCCAGCAGTGACAACGGGGGAACAATATATGGCTACACCTTC.

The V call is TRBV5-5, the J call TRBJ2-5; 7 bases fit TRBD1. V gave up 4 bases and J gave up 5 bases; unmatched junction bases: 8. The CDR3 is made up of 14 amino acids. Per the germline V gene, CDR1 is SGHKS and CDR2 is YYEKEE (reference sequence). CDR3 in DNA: TGTGCCAGCAGCACCGCACAGGGGTTGGAGACCCAGTACTTC. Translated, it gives CASSTAQGLETQYF.

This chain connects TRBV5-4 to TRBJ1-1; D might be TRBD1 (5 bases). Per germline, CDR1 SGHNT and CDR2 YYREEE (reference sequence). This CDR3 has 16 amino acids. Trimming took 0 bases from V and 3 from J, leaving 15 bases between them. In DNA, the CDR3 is TGTGCCAGCAGCTTGGGCGGGGCCTCCGTGGACACTGAAGCTTTCTTT. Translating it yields CASSLGGASVDTEAFF. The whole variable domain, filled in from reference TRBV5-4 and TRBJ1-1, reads ETGVTQSPTHLIKTRGQQVTLRCSSQSGHNTVSWYQQALGQGPQFIFQYYREEENGRGNFPPRFSGLQFPNYSSELNVNALELDDSALYLCASSLGGASVDTEAFFGQGTRLTVV.

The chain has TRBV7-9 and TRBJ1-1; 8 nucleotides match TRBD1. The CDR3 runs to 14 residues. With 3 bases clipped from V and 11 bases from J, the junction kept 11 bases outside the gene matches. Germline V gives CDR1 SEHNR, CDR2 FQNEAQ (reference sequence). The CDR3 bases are TGTGCCAGCAGCTTTCAGGGGGCAGGTAGGAGGGCTTTCTTT. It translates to CASSFQGAGRRAFF.

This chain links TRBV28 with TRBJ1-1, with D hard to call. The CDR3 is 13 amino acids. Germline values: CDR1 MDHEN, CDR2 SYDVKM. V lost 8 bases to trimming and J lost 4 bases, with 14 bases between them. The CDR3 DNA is TGTGCCAGCCGTTCTCTTACTATCACTGAAGCTTTCTTT. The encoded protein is CASRSLTITEAFF.

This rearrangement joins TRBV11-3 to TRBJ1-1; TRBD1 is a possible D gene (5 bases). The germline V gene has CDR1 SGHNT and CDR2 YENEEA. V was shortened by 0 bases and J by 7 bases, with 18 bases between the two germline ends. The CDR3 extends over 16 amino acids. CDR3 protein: CASSLEGPTVGGEAFF. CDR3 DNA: TGTGCCAGCAGCTTAGAGGGACCAACGGTGGGAGGTGAAGCTTTCTTT.

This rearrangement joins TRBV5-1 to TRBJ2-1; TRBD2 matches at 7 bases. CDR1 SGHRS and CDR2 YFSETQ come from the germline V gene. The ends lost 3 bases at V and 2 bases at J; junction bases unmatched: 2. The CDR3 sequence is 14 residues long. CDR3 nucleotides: TGCGCCAGCAGCTCGGGACTACCCTACAATGAGCAGTTCTTC. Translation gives CASSSGLPYNEQFF.

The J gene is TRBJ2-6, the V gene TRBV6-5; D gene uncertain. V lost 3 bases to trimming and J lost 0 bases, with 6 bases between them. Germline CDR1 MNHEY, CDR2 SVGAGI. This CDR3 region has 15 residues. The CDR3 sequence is CASSYINSGANVLTF. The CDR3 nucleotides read TGTGCCAGCAGTTATATTAACTCTGGGGCCAACGTCCTGACTTTC.

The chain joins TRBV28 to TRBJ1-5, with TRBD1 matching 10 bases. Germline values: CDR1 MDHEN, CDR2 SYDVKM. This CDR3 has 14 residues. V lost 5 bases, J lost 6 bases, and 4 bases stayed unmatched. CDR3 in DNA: TGTGCCAGCAGTGCGACAGGGGGCGGTCAGCCCCAGCATTTT. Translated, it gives CASSATGGGQPQHF.